This T cell receptor (beta chain) was identified during a study of spatial heterogeneity in lung cancer. This clonotype was recorded a few times. The time point denotes: blood at routine non-recurrence follow-up after resection. MiXCR, applied by TCRdb to the 5' RACE reads, yields one record per CDR3 protein. The table has about 94,000 distinct CDR3 sequences, approximately 19% seen once. Trimming took 4 bases from V and 9 from J; bases not matched to a gene: 6. CDR1 and CDR2 (germline): KGHDR, SFDVKD. The CDR3 is 14 residues long. V usage is TRBV24-1 and J usage is TRBJ2-3, with 10 nucleotides matching TRBD1. The clonotype was recovered from a male donor with early-stage non-small cell lung cancer. Source: PBMCs, taken at follow-up. CDR3 nucleotides: TGTGCCACCAGTGACTGGGGACAGGGGACGACGCAGTATTTT. It encodes CATSDWGQGTTQYF.